These 30 T cell receptor beta chains share one sample of origin, sequenced in a study of T cell changes during pregnancy in multiple sclerosis. Sequencing used immunoSEQ multiplex PCR; TCRdb keeps in-frame clones, though not all of them. Among approximately 70,000 clones, about 91% were seen once, and the ten largest hold 2.3%. The starting material was peripheral blood, obtained in the first trimester of pregnancy. Source of these receptors: a female donor with multiple sclerosis, enrolled in a pregnancy study.

About this clone: Other DNA sequences of this sample code for an identical CDR3. The CDR3 coding sequence is TGTGCCAGCAGCCCGGACAGGGACTACGAGCAGTACTTC. Translating it yields CASSPDRDYEQYF. The chain combines TRBV4-2 with TRBJ2-7; 8 nucleotides line up with TRBD1. Unmatched junction bases numbered 2, after V lost 4 bases and J lost 3 bases. Germline lookup yields CDR1 LGHNA and CDR2 YNFKEQ. This CDR3 region has 13 residues.

The rearrangement links TRBV5-1 to TRBJ1-1; a weak D match, TRBD1 (5 bases). The germline V and J ends were trimmed by 2 bases and 0 bases, with 17 bases remaining between them. The CDR3 has 17 residues. CDR1 SGHRS and CDR2 YFSETQ come from the germline V gene. Here the CDR3 DNA reads TGCGCCAGCAGCTTAGCCCAGACAGTAGGGGTGAACACTGAAGCTTTCTTT. Translated: CASSLAQTVGVNTEAFF.

V gene TRBV6-6 combines with J gene TRBJ2-2, with D maybe TRBD1 (5 bases). This CDR3 has 14 amino acids. The germline V gene encodes CDR1 MNHNY and CDR2 SVGAGI (reference sequence). Trimming took off 6 bases at V and 8 bases at J, with 16 bases between the two ends. CDR3 DNA sequence: TGTGCCAGCAGCCGCTCAGGGTCCGGGGGGGAGCTGTTTTTT. Protein sequence: CASSRSGSGGELFF.

This CDR3 reads CASSYRTGIYNEQFF. Written as DNA, the CDR3 is TGTGCCAGCAGCTATAGGACAGGGATTTACAATGAGCAGTTCTTC. The chain uses TRBV5-6 and TRBJ2-1; 8 bases line up with TRBD1. The trim removed 3 bases at V and 4 bases at J, leaving 6 bases unmatched. Germline assignment: CDR1 SGHDT and CDR2 YYEEEE. CDR3 length equals 15 residues.

The chain carries TRBV9 and TRBJ2-1, with TRBD2 matching over 14 bases. The V and J ends lost 4 bases and 15 bases, in that order; junction bases with no gene match: 3. Per germline, CDR1 SGDLS and CDR2 YYNGEE. The CDR3 runs 12 residues. The CDR3 nucleotides read TGTGCCAGCAGCCAGGGACTAGCGGGAGTGTTCTTC. Protein sequence: CASSQGLAGVFF.

The J gene is TRBJ1-6, the V gene TRBV19, with no clear D. V lost 5 bases and J 1 base, leaving 6 bases between the germline ends. Per germline, CDR1 LNHDA and CDR2 SQIVND (reference sequence). The CDR3 covers 14 residues. CDR3 protein: CASSGRSYNSPLHF. For the CDR3, the DNA is TGTGCCAGTAGTGGCCGTTCCTATAATTCACCCCTCCACTTT.

This rearrangement joins TRBV28 to TRBJ1-4; possible D gene TRBD1, 5 bases. Germline lookup yields CDR1 MDHEN and CDR2 SYDVKM. This CDR3 is 12 amino acids long. The V end was cut by 8 bases, the J end by 8 bases, with 12 bases between. The chain's CDR3 is CASGALGEKLFF. As DNA, the CDR3 is TGTGCCAGCGGGGCACTGGGAGAAAAACTGTTTTTT.

This chain connects TRBV11-3 to TRBJ2-3; the match to TRBD2 covers 12 bases. The CDR3 is made up of 13 amino acids. Germline CDR1 reads SGHNT; CDR2 reads YENEEA. J was trimmed by 11 bases and V by 3 bases; bases with no gene match: 3. CDR3 in amino acids: CASSLTSGSGQYF. For the CDR3, the DNA is TGTGCCAGCAGCTTGACTAGCGGGAGTGGGCAGTATTTT.

This chain links TRBV21-1 with TRBJ2-2; the table's D call, TRBD1, was not checked against the DNA. TRBV21-1 is a listed pseudogene. The CDR3 has 19 amino acids. The CDR3: CASSPLSPHRKINTGELFF. CDR3 bases: TGTGCCAGCAGCCCCCTCAGTCCCCACCGAAAGATTAACACCGGGGAGCTGTTTTTT.

The rearrangement links TRBV5-1 to TRBJ2-7, with a possible D match to TRBD2 (6 bases). CDR1 and CDR2 (germline): SGHRS, YFSETQ. The CDR3 covers 14 residues. V was clipped by 0 bases and J by 1 base, with 8 bases between them. The CDR3 sequence is CASSLGLGSYEQYF. The CDR3 bases are TGCGCCAGCAGCTTGGGACTAGGGTCCTACGAGCAGTACTTC. The whole variable domain, filled in from reference TRBV5-1 and TRBJ2-7, reads KAGVTQTPRYLIKTRGQQVTLSCSPISGHRSVSWYQQTPGQGLQFLFEYFSETQRNKGNFPGRFSGRQFSNSRSEMNVSTLELGDSALYLCASSLGLGSYEQYFGPGTRLTVT.

The gene calls are TRBV10-3 and TRBJ2-2; 12 nucleotides match TRBD1. This CDR3 is 14 amino acids long. The germline V gene has CDR1 ENHRY and CDR2 SYGVKD. V lost 10 bases to trimming and J lost 6 bases; unmatched junction nucleotides: 6. The CDR3 DNA sequence: TGTGCCACGGGACAGGGGGCAGACGCCGGGGAGCTGTTTTTT. This sequence encodes CATGQGADAGELFF.

This rearrangement joins TRBV2 to TRBJ2-3; possibly TRBD2 for D (6 bases). Looked up from germline, CDR1 is SNHLY and CDR2 is FYNNEI. The CDR3 has 16 residues. V was cut by 6 bases and J by 1 base, with 17 bases left in between. The CDR3 loop reads CASSQTMGGRTDTQYF. CDR3 DNA sequence: TGTGCCAGCAGCCAGACGATGGGGGGTCGCACAGATACGCAGTATTTT.

J is TRBJ1-3 and V is TRBV19; 9 bases line up with TRBD1. J was trimmed by 3 bases and V by 3 bases; bases with no gene match: 0. This CDR3 has 14 amino acids. Germline V gene data show CDR1 as LNHDA and CDR2 as SQIVND (reference sequence). The CDR3 DNA follows: TGTGCCAGTAGTATGGACAGGGGTGGAAACACCATATATTTT. It encodes CASSMDRGGNTIYF.

This chain uses TRBV10-3 with TRBJ1-2; weak D call: TRBD1 (5 bases). V lost 2 bases to trimming and J lost 3 bases, with 13 bases between them. The CDR3 has 15 amino acids. Per germline, CDR1 ENHRY and CDR2 SYGVKD. The CDR3 loop reads CAISEDPGSHYGYTF. Written as DNA, the CDR3 is TGTGCCATCAGTGAGGACCCAGGGTCGCACTATGGCTACACCTTC.

This clone turned up a few times. J is TRBJ1-5 and V is TRBV5-1; possibly TRBD1 for D (5 bases). V dropped 5 bases and J dropped 9 bases, with 15 bases sitting between them. Germline-derived CDR1 and CDR2 are SGHRS and YFSETQ. CDR3 length: 13 residues. The CDR3 sequence is CASSFDSLMPQHF. For the CDR3, the DNA is TGCGCCAGCAGTTTCGACAGTCTCATGCCCCAGCATTTT.

This clone appeared a single time. The chain employs TRBV28 and TRBJ1-2; TRBD1 aligns across 9 bases. Germline V gives CDR1 MDHEN, CDR2 SYDVKM. The trim removed 5 bases at V and 3 bases at J, leaving 4 bases unmatched. There are 14 residues in the CDR3. The CDR3 loop reads CASSRGQGYYGYTF. As DNA, the CDR3 is TGTGCCAGCAGTCGAGGACAGGGGTACTATGGCTACACCTTC.

This chain uses TRBV5-1 with TRBJ1-4, with 8 bases aligning to TRBD1. The length of the CDR3 is 17 residues. The V gene end was trimmed by 4 bases and the J gene end by 6 bases; junction bases not matched to a gene: 14. The germline CDR1 and CDR2 sequences are SGHRS and YFSETQ. CDR3 sequence: CASSEHAQGAGDEKLFF. CDR3 sequence (DNA): TGCGCCAGCAGCGAACATGCTCAGGGGGCCGGCGATGAAAAACTGTTTTTT.

The J gene is TRBJ2-7, the V gene TRBV30, with D maybe TRBD1 (6 bases). Germline V gene sequence: CDR1 GTSNPN, CDR2 SVGIG (reference sequence). With 1 base removed from V and 3 bases from J, the gap between germline ends came to 13 bases. This CDR3 is 14 amino acids long. The CDR3 loop is CAWSGTATYYEQYF. The CDR3 DNA reads TGTGCCTGGAGTGGGACAGCAACTTACTACGAGCAGTACTTC.

This clone occurred once. The gene calls are TRBV6-1 and TRBJ1-3; tentatively, D is TRBD1 (5 bases). The CDR3 extends over 16 amino acids. V gave up 2 bases and J gave up 0 bases, with 11 bases separating them. Per germline, CDR1 MNHNS and CDR2 SASEGT. The DNA for the CDR3 is TGTGCCAGCAGTGAACAGGGTAGGGGCTCTGGAAACACCATATATTTT. This encodes CASSEQGRGSGNTIYF.

This clone showed up just once. The rearrangement links TRBV28 to TRBJ2-1; TRBD2 might be the D (5 bases). Per germline, CDR1 MDHEN and CDR2 SYDVKM. The CDR3 spans 17 residues. Trimming cost V 6 bases and J 0 bases, with 18 bases left between them. The CDR3 region has the DNA TGTGCCAGCAGACCCTCCGGGGTCTTTAGCTCCTACAATGAGCAGTTCTTC. It encodes CASRPSGVFSSYNEQFF.

The V and J genes are TRBV5-1 and TRBJ2-1, with 9 bases aligning to TRBD1. This CDR3 is 14 amino acids long. With 5 bases clipped from V and 6 bases from J, the junction kept 6 bases outside the gene matches. CDR1 is SGHRS, CDR2 YFSETQ, per germline. The CDR3 DNA reads as TGCGCCAGCAGTTCCGGGACAGGGAGCAATGAGCAGTTCTTC. Protein: CASSSGTGSNEQFF.

In nucleotides, the CDR3 is TGTGCCACCAGCAGGGCCGTCGGCCGGGGGAACACTGAAGCTTTCTTT. This codes for CATSRAVGRGNTEAFF. The chain carries TRBV15 and TRBJ1-1; D is undetermined. Per germline, CDR1 LNHNV and CDR2 YYDKDF (reference sequence). V was shortened by 3 bases and J by 1 base, with 15 bases between the two germline ends. The CDR3 consists of 16 residues. The whole variable domain, remainder taken from reference TRBV15 and TRBJ1-1, is DAMVIQNPRYQVTQFGKPVTLSCSQTLNHNVMYWYQQKSSQAPKLLFHYYDKDFNNEADTPDNFQSRRPNTSFCFLDIRSPGLGDTAMYLCATSRAVGRGNTEAFFGQGTRLTVV.

The chain combines TRBV21-1 with TRBJ2-6; the listed D gene, TRBD2, was not tested against the DNA. TRBV21-1 is tagged as a pseudogene. CDR3 size: 14 residues. DNA for the CDR3: TGTGCCAGCAGCAGGCGGTCTGGGGCCAACGTCCTGACTTTC. Encoded protein: CASSRRSGANVLTF.

This chain links TRBV2 with TRBJ1-5; D is possibly TRBD1 (5 bases). Germline-derived CDR1 and CDR2 are SNHLY and FYNNEI. Deletions cut 7 bases from V and 4 bases from J, with 11 bases between. The CDR3 length is 13 residues. The CDR3 nucleotides are TGTGCCAGCAAACAGGAGCTTAATCAGCCCCAGCATTTT. This translates into CASKQELNQPQHF.

As DNA, the CDR3 is TGTGCCAGCAGTTTTAGTAGGCCTCCTAGGTACGAGCAGTACTTC. The encoded protein is CASSFSRPPRYEQYF. The chain has TRBV28 and TRBJ2-7; D unclear. CDR3 length: 15 residues. The germline V and J ends were trimmed by 3 bases and 4 bases, with 16 bases remaining between them. Germline V CDR1 and CDR2: MDHEN, SYDVKM.

Turning to this clone: Other DNA sequences in the sample encode the same CDR3. The V gene is TRBV5-1, the J gene TRBJ1-1; 7 bases align to TRBD1. Unmatched junction bases numbered 2, after V lost 0 bases and J lost 6 bases. Germline V lookup: CDR1 SGHRS, CDR2 YFSETQ. CDR3 length: 13 amino acids. The CDR3: CASSLAGTAEAFF. In nucleotides, the CDR3 is TGCGCCAGCAGCTTGGCGGGGACAGCTGAAGCTTTCTTT.

The V call is TRBV2, the J call TRBJ2-7; the match to TRBD1 covers 8 bases. CDR3 size: 15 residues. Germline assignment: CDR1 SNHLY and CDR2 FYNNEI. V lost 4 bases to trimming and J lost 3 bases; unmatched junction nucleotides: 8. This chain's CDR3 is CASSVLTGAIYEQYF. The CDR3 bases are TGTGCCAGCAGTGTCCTGACAGGGGCGATCTACGAGCAGTACTTC.

The chain recombines TRBV2 with TRBJ1-4, with TRBD1 matching over 9 bases. The CDR3 length is 14 residues. Germline CDR1 reads SNHLY; CDR2 reads FYNNEI. The ends lost 5 bases at V and 7 bases at J; junction bases unmatched: 5. Written as DNA, the CDR3 is TGTGCCAGCAGTTTGACAGGGGGGACTGAAAAACTGTTTTTT. Its protein is CASSLTGGTEKLFF.

The rearrangement links TRBV28 to TRBJ2-1; 10 bases agree with TRBD2. V lost 5 bases to trimming and J lost 9 bases; unmatched junction nucleotides: 16. The CDR3 sequence is 17 residues long. The germline CDR1 and CDR2 sequences are MDHEN and SYDVKM. CDR3 amino acids: CASSERRPSGSESEQFF. CDR3 DNA sequence: TGTGCCAGCAGTGAGCGACGGCCTAGCGGGAGCGAGAGTGAGCAGTTCTTC.

The gene calls are TRBV29-1 and TRBJ1-4, with D hard to call. Deletions cut 3 bases from V and 8 bases from J, with 10 bases between. In germline, CDR1 is SQVTM, CDR2 ANQGSEA. The CDR3 covers 12 residues. The CDR3 DNA reads as TGCAGCGTTGAGTGGGCGGGGGAAAAACTGTTTTTT. Translation gives CSVEWAGEKLFF.